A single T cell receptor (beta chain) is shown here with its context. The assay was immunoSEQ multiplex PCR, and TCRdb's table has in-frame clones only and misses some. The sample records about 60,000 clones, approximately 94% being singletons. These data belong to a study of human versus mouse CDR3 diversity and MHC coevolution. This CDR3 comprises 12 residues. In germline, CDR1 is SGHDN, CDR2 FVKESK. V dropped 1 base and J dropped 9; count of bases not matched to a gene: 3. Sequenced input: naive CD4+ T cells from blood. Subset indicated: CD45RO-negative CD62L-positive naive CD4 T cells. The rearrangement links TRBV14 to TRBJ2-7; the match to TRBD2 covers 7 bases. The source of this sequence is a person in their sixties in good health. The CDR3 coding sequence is TGTGCCAGCAGCCAAGTAACGGGGGGGCAGTACTTC. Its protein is CASSQVTGGQYF.